This passage covers 2 T cell receptor beta chains from one sample sequenced in a study of spatial heterogeneity in lung cancer. TCRdb itself ran the 5' RACE reads through MiXCR, one entry per CDR3 protein. The sample includes 8,000 to 10,000 distinct CDR3 sequences, approximately 15% of them seen just once. The time point is: sample taken at primary tumor resection. Study-wide findings and caveats: The study found that expanded intratumoral alpha and beta TCR counts tracked tumor mutation counts.

For these TCRs, the target antigens are not known. The sequenced sample was lung tumor tissue, obtained at surgery. These receptor sequences come from a male donor with early-stage non-small cell lung cancer.

Ten or more counts support this clonotype. A library made for alpha chains picked up this beta chain off target, so its size means little. The gene calls are TRBV6-1 and TRBJ1-5, with D hard to call. The germline gives CDR1 MNHNS, CDR2 SASEGT. V gave up 7 bases and J gave up 0 bases, with 13 bases separating them. The CDR3 extends over 15 amino acids. The CDR3 protein is CASKVDLYSNQPQHF. The CDR3, as DNA: TGTGCCAGCAAAGTCGACCTTTATAGCAATCAGCCCCAGCATTTT.

This clonotype was found many times. The size of this beta chain means little, since it is a stray read in a library made for alpha chains. The rearrangement joins TRBV9 to TRBJ2-7; D is ambiguous. Germline-derived CDR1 and CDR2 are SGDLS and YYNGEE. The CDR3 extends over 17 amino acids. With 3 bases removed from V and 1 base from J, the gap between germline ends came to 20 bases. The CDR3 here is CASSARDAGLQSYEQYF. The CDR3 DNA reads TGTGCCAGCAGCGCCCGAGACGCTGGGCTGCAGTCCTACGAGCAGTACTTC. Full variable domain (outside the CDR3, taken from reference TRBV9 and TRBJ2-7): DSGVTQTPKHLITATGQRVTLRCSPRSGDLSVYWYQQSLDQGLQFLIQYYNGEERAKGNILERFSAQQFPDLHSELNLSSLELGDSALYFCASSARDAGLQSYEQYFGPGTRLTVT.